This TCR beta chain was found in a study of shared clonotypes between healthy human individuals. CD45RO-negative, CCR7-selected cells formed the naive CD8 fraction, which excluded terminally differentiated effector memory CD45RA+ cells. This clone showed up just once. Only in-frame clones appear in the TCRdb table, and some are missing; sequencing was by immunoSEQ multiplex PCR. The data show under 850,000 clones, with around 93% seen just once and approximately 25% held by the top ten. The ends lost 5 bases at V and 3 bases at J; junction bases unmatched: 6. Germline V lookup: CDR1 MNHEY, CDR2 SMNVEV (reference sequence). The CDR3 totals 15 residues.

The source material was naive CD8+ T cells sorted from blood. The sequence came from a man aged 30 to 39 in good health. The rearrangement joins TRBV27 to TRBJ2-1; 8 bases are shared with TRBD2. This CDR3 is CASSPRLAYYNEQFF. CDR3 bases: TGTGCCAGCAGTCCGCGACTAGCGTACTACAATGAGCAGTTCTTC.